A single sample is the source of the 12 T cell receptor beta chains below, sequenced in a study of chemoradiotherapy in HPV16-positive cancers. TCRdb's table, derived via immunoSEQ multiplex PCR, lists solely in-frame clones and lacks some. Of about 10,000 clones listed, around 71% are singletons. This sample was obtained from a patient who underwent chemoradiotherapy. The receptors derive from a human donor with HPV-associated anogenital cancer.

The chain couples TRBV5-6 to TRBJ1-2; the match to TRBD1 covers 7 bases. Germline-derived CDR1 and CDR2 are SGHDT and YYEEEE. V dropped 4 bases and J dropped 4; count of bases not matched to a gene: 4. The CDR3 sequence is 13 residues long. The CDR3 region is CASSPGTAYGYTF. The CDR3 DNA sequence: TGTGCCAGCAGCCCCGGGACAGCCTATGGCTACACCTTC.

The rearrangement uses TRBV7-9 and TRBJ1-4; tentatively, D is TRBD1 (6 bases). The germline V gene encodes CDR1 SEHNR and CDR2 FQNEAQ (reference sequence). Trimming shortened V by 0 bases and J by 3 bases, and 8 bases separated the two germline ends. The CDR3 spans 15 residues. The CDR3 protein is CASSLAGGPNEKLFF. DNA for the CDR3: TGTGCCAGCAGCTTAGCGGGGGGCCCTAATGAAAAACTGTTTTTT. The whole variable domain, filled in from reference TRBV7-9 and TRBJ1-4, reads DTGVSQNPRHKITKRGQNVTFRCDPISEHNRLYWYRQTLGQGPEFLTYFQNEAQLEKSRLLSDRFSAERPKGSFSTLEIQRTEQGDSAMYLCASSLAGGPNEKLFFGSGTQLSVL.

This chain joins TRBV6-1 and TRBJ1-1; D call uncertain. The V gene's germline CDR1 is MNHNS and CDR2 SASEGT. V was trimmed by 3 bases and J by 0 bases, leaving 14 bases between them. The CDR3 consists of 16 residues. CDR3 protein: CASSENLGLMNTEAFF. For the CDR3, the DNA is TGTGCCAGCAGTGAGAACCTGGGTCTCATGAACACTGAAGCTTTCTTT.

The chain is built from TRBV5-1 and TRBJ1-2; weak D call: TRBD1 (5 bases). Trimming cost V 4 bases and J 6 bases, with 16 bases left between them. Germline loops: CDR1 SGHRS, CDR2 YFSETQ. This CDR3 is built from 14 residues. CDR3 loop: CASSPRAGEDGYTF. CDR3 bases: TGCGCCAGCAGCCCCCGAGCGGGGGAAGATGGCTACACCTTC. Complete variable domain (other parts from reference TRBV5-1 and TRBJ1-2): KAGVTQTPRYLIKTRGQQVTLSCSPISGHRSVSWYQQTPGQGLQFLFEYFSETQRNKGNFPGRFSGRQFSNSRSEMNVSTLELGDSALYLCASSPRAGEDGYTFGSGTRLTVV.

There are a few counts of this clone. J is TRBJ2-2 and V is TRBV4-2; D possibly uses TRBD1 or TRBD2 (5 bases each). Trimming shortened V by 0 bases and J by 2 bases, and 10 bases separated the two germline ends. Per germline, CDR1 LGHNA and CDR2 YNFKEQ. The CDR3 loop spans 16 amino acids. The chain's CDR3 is CASSQEGTVNTGELFF. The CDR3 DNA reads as TGTGCCAGCAGCCAAGAAGGGACGGTTAACACCGGGGAGCTGTTTTTT.

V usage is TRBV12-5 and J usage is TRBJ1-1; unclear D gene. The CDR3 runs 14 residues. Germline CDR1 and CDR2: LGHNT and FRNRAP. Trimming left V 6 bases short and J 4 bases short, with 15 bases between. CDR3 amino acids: CASGRTFGATEAFF. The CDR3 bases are TGTGCTAGTGGCCGCACCTTCGGAGCCACTGAAGCTTTCTTT.

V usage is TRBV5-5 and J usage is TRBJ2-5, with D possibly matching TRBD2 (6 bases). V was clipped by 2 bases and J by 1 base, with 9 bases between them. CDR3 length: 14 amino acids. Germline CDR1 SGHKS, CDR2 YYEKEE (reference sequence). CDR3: CASSFGGVQETQYF. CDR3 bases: TGTGCCAGCAGCTTCGGGGGTGTCCAAGAGACCCAGTACTTC.

CDR3 coding DNA: TGTGCCAGCTCGCAGGGGAACCCCACAGATACGCAGTATTTT. This sequence encodes CASSQGNPTDTQYF. The J gene is TRBJ2-3, the V gene TRBV5-5; D may be TRBD1 (6 bases). V lost 7 bases and J 2 bases, leaving 14 bases between the germline ends. The germline gives CDR1 SGHKS, CDR2 YYEKEE (reference sequence). This CDR3 contains 14 residues.

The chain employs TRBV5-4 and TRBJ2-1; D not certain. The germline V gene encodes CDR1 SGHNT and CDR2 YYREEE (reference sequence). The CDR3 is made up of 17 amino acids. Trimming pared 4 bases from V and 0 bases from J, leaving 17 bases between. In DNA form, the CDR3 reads TGTGCCAGCAGCCCTCGTGGATCGGCGGCCTCCTACAATGAGCAGTTCTTC. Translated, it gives CASSPRGSAASYNEQFF.

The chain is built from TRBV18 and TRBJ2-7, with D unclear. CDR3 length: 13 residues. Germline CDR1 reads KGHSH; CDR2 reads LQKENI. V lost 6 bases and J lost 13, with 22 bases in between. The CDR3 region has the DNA TGTGCCAGCTCTCCCCCGGTTAGTTCAGGCCTATACTTC. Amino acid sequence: CASSPPVSSGLYF.

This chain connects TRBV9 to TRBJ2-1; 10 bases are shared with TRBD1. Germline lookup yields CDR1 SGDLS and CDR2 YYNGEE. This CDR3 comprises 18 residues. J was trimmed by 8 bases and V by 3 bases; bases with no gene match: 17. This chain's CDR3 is CASSGSLELGQGRDEQFF. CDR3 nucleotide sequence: TGTGCCAGCAGCGGATCATTAGAATTGGGACAGGGGAGGGATGAGCAGTTCTTC. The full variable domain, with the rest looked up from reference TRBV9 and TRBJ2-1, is DSGVTQTPKHLITATGQRVTLRCSPRSGDLSVYWYQQSLDQGLQFLIQYYNGEERAKGNILERFSAQQFPDLHSELNLSSLELGDSALYFCASSGSLELGQGRDEQFFGPGTRLTVL.

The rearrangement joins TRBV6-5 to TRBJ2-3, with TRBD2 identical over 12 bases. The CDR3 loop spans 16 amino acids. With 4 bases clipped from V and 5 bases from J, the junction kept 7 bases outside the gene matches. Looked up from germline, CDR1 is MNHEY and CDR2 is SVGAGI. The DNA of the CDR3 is TGTGCCAGCAGTTTCCGCCTAGCGGGGGGGCGAGATACGCAGTATTTT. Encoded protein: CASSFRLAGGRDTQYF.